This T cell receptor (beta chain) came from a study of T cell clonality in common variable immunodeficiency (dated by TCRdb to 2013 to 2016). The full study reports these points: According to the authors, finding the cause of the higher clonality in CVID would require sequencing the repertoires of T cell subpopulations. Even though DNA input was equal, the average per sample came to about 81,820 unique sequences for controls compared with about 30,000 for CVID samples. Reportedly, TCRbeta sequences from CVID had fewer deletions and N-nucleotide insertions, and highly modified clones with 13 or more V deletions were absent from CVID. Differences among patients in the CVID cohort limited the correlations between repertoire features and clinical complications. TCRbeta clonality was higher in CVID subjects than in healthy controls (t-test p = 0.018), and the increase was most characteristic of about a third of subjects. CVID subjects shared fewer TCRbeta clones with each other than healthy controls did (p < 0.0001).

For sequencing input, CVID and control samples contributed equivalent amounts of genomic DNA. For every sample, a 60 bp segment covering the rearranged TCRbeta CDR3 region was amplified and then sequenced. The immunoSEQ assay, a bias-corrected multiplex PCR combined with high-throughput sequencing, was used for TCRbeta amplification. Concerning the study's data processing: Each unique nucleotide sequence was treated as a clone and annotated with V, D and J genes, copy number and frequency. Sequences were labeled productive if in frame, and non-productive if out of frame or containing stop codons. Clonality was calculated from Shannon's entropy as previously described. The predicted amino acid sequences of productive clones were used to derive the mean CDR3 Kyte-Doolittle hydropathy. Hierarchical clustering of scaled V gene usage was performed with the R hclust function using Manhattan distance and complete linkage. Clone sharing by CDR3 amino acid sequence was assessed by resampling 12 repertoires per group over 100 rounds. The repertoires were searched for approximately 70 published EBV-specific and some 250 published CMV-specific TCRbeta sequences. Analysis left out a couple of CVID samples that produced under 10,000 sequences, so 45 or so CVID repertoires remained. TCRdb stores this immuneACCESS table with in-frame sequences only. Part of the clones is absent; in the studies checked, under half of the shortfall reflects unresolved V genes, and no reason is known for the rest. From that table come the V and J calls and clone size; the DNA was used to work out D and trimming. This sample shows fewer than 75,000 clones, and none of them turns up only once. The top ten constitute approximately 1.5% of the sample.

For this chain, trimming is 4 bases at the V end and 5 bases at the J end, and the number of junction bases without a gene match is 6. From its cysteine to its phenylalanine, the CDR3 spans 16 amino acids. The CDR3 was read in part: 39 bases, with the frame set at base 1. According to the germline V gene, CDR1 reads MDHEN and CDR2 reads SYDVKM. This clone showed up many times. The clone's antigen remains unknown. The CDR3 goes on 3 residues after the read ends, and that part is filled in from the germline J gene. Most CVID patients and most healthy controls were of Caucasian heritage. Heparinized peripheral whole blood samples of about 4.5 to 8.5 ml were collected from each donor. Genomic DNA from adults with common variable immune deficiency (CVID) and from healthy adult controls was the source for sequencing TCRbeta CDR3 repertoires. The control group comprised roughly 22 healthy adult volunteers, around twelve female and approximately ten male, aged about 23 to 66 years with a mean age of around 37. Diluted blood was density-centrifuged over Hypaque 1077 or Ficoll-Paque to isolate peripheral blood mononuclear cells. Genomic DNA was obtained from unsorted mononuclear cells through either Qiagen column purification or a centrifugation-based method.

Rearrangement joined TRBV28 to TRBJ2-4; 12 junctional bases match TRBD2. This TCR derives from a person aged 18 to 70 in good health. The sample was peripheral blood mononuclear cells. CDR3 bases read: TGTGCCAGCAGTTCTCTAGCGGGGGGGCCCCAAAACATT. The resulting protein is CASSSLAGGPQNI. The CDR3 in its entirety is CASSSLAGGPQNIQYF.